Following are 25 T cell receptor beta chains from one sample sequenced in a study of T-cell reconstitution after alpha-beta-depleted transplantation in children. TCRbeta library construction was performed incorporating unique molecular identifiers. In TCRdb, the PCR reads were re-called with MiXCR into one record per CDR3 protein. The sample carries about 500,000 distinct CDR3 sequences, 30% to 35% recorded once. This specimen was PBMCs from the stem cell graft donor, taken from the stem cell graft. These receptors were obtained from a human donor who donated a stem cell graft to a child with aplastic anemia.

This clonotype was picked up a small number of times. The chain recombines TRBV12-3 or TRBV12-4 with TRBJ2-5; 13 bases are shared with TRBD2. J gave up 5 bases and V 6 bases, and 6 bases lay outside the gene matches. The CDR3 runs to 15 residues. DNA of the CDR3: TGTGCCAGCAGCGGACTAGCGGGAGTTCGCGAGACCCAGTACTTC. Translated, it gives CASSGLAGVRETQYF.

The V and J genes are TRBV19 and TRBJ1-5; TRBD1 matches 9 bases. Per germline, CDR1 LNHDA and CDR2 SQIVND (reference sequence). Trimming cost V 2 bases and J 6 bases; bases outside gene matches: 2. The length of the CDR3 is 14 residues. The DNA of the CDR3 is TGTGCCAGTAGTATAAGACAGGGGGTTCAGCCCCAGCATTTT. It translates to CASSIRQGVQPQHF.

The CDR3 sequence is CASSNQGYNSPLHF. CDR3 in DNA: TGTGCCAGCTCCAACCAGGGCTATAATTCACCCCTCCACTTT. The chain joins TRBV18 to TRBJ1-6, with TRBD1 as a possible D gene (5 bases). Looked up from germline, CDR1 is KGHSH and CDR2 is LQKENI. The V and J ends lost 6 bases and 3 bases respectively, with 9 bases between them. CDR3 length: 14 residues.

V gene TRBV9 combines with J gene TRBJ2-1; possibly TRBD2 for D (6 bases). V lost 3 bases and J lost 0, with 13 bases in between. The CDR3 spans 16 residues. Germline V gives CDR1 SGDLS, CDR2 YYNGEE. CDR3 amino acids: CASSGRDFSSYNEQFF. The CDR3 DNA sequence: TGTGCCAGCAGCGGCCGGGACTTCAGCTCCTACAATGAGCAGTTCTTC.

The V gene is TRBV19, the J gene TRBJ1-2; perhaps TRBD1 as D (5 bases). Looked up from germline, CDR1 is LNHDA and CDR2 is SQIVND (reference sequence). V lost 3 bases, J lost 5 bases, and 16 bases lay in between. The CDR3 runs to 15 residues. The CDR3 coding sequence is TGTGCCAGTAGTATCGCTCGGGACGGCGCTTATGGCTACACCTTC. It specifies CASSIARDGAYGYTF.

The V call is TRBV30, the J call TRBJ2-2; possible D gene TRBD2, 6 bases. From germline, CDR1 is GTSNPN and CDR2 SVGIG (reference sequence). The CDR3 extends over 14 amino acids. With 4 bases removed from V and 3 bases from J, the gap between germline ends came to 12 bases. CDR3 region: CAWIGGSYTGELFF. DNA for the CDR3: TGTGCCTGGATTGGGGGGAGTTACACCGGGGAGCTGTTTTTT. Based on the CDR3 plus reference TRBV30 and TRBJ2-2, the full variable domain is SQTIHQWPATLVQPVGSPLSLECTVEGTSNPNLYWYRQAAGRGLQLLFYSVGIGQISSEVPQNLSASRPQDRQFILSSKKLLLSDSGFYLCAWIGGSYTGELFFGEGSRLTVL.

The chain employs TRBV27 and TRBJ1-1; D call uncertain. The germline V and J ends were trimmed by 3 bases and 1 base, with 9 bases remaining between them. This CDR3 region has 14 residues. Germline V lookup: CDR1 MNHEY, CDR2 SMNVEV (reference sequence). CDR3 DNA: TGTGCCAGCAGTTTGTATGCAGGGAACACTGAAGCTTTCTTT. This encodes CASSLYAGNTEAFF.

This clonotype came up a few times. V usage is TRBV29-1 and J usage is TRBJ2-3, with a possible D match to TRBD1 (5 bases). In germline, CDR1 is SQVTM, CDR2 ANQGSEA. CDR3 length: 16 amino acids. V was shortened by 2 bases and J by 0 bases, with 15 bases between the two germline ends. Here the CDR3 reads CSVEIGESASTDTQYF. The CDR3 DNA reads TGCAGCGTTGAAATAGGGGAATCGGCCAGCACAGATACGCAGTATTTT.

The chain is built from TRBV12-3 or TRBV12-4 and TRBJ2-2, with D unresolved. Trimming removed 5 bases at V and 6 bases at J, with 7 bases between. The CDR3 is 12 residues long. In DNA, the CDR3 is TGTGCCAGCAGTGGTTCCGCCGGGGAGCTGTTTTTT. Translating gives CASSGSAGELFF.

The genes are TRBV5-6 and TRBJ2-5; D gene uncertain. V lost 6 bases and J lost 4, with 13 bases in between. The germline V gene has CDR1 SGHDT and CDR2 YYEEEE. The CDR3 loop spans 13 amino acids. The CDR3 sequence is CASTTGGPETQYF. The CDR3 DNA reads as TGTGCCAGCACCACGGGCGGTCCAGAGACCCAGTACTTC.

A few counts support this clonotype. The V and J genes are TRBV28 and TRBJ1-2; D possibly corresponds to TRBD1 (5 bases). The CDR3 covers 11 residues. CDR1 is MDHEN, CDR2 SYDVKM, per germline. Trimming took 11 bases from V and 6 from J, leaving 13 bases between them. CDR3 DNA: TGTGCCGTGGACCGAGGGGATGGCTACACCTTC. Its protein product is CAVDRGDGYTF.

This chain joins TRBV24-1 and TRBJ2-1, with D perhaps matching TRBD2 (6 bases). V lost 0 bases and J lost 7, with 9 bases in between. The CDR3 is 14 residues long. Germline V lookup: CDR1 KGHDR, CDR2 SFDVKD. This CDR3 is CATSDLEGRNEQFF. CDR3 sequence (DNA): TGTGCCACCAGTGATTTGGAGGGGAGGAATGAGCAGTTCTTC.

This clonotype has only one observation. V usage is TRBV5-1 and J usage is TRBJ1-2; D is undetermined. V lost 0 bases and J 0 bases, leaving 18 bases between the germline ends. Germline V gene data show CDR1 as SGHRS and CDR2 as YFSETQ. This CDR3 is 18 amino acids long. The CDR3 DNA reads TGCGCCAGCAGCTTGGCAGAGGAGGGCCCTTTTTCTAACTATGGCTACACCTTC. Translating gives CASSLAEEGPFSNYGYTF.

The chain couples TRBV6-5 to TRBJ2-1; 8 bases line up with TRBD1. The CDR3 extends over 16 amino acids. V trimming: 4 bases; J trimming: 7 bases; junction bases outside the gene matches: 12. Germline V lookup: CDR1 MNHEY, CDR2 SVGAGI. CDR3 sequence reads: CASSFRETGVRNEQFF. As DNA, the CDR3 is TGTGCCAGCAGTTTCCGTGAGACAGGGGTTAGAAATGAGCAGTTCTTC.

The chain employs TRBV7-2 and TRBJ1-1, with D unclear. Trimming removed 6 bases at V and 2 bases at J, with 10 bases between. Germline assignment: CDR1 SGHTA and CDR2 FQGNSA. CDR3 size: 13 residues. Here the CDR3 reads CASRKYSNTEAFF. As DNA, the CDR3 is TGTGCCAGCAGAAAATATTCAAACACTGAAGCTTTCTTT. The entire variable domain, with the rest obtained from reference TRBV7-2 and TRBJ1-1, is as follows: GAGVSQSPSNKVTEKGKDVELRCDPISGHTALYWYRQSLGQGLEFLIYFQGNSAPDKSGLPSDRFSAERTGGSVSTLTIQRTQQEDSAVYLCASRKYSNTEAFFGQGTRLTVV.

This clonotype has just a few counts. The chain has TRBV5-1 and TRBJ2-1; D is perhaps TRBD1 (5 bases). V was cut by 4 bases and J by 0 bases, with 11 bases left in between. Germline V CDR1 and CDR2: SGHRS, YFSETQ. The CDR3 is 15 amino acids. The CDR3 DNA reads as TGCGCCAGCAGCCCGGACACGGTCTCCTACAATGAGCAGTTCTTC. Amino acid sequence: CASSPDTVSYNEQFF.

This clonotype turned up a few times. The chain has TRBV6-2 or TRBV6-3 and TRBJ1-1; 8 positions match TRBD1. V was pared by 6 bases and J by 12 bases, with 9 bases of the junction left unmatched. The germline V gene encodes CDR1 MNHEY and CDR2 SVGEGT. The CDR3 sequence is 12 residues long. The CDR3: CASRTGDLVTFF. CDR3 nucleotide sequence: TGTGCCAGCAGGACAGGGGACCTAGTAACTTTCTTT.

V gene TRBV7-2 combines with J gene TRBJ1-1; D call uncertain. Trimming removed 3 bases from V and 3 bases from J, with 8 bases in between. CDR1 and CDR2 (germline): SGHTA, FQGNSA. The CDR3 covers 13 residues. CDR3 residues: CASSFLFDTEAFF. The CDR3 region has the DNA TGTGCCAGCAGCTTTTTATTTGACACTGAAGCTTTCTTT. Full variable domain (rest looked up from reference TRBV7-2 and TRBJ1-1): GAGVSQSPSNKVTEKGKDVELRCDPISGHTALYWYRQSLGQGLEFLIYFQGNSAPDKSGLPSDRFSAERTGGSVSTLTIQRTQQEDSAVYLCASSFLFDTEAFFGQGTRLTVV.

The chain links TRBV9 to TRBJ1-5, with D possibly matching TRBD1 (5 bases). Trimming removed 3 bases from V and 8 bases from J, with 21 bases in between. Germline CDR1 SGDLS, CDR2 YYNGEE. This CDR3 spans 16 amino acids. CDR3 nucleotide sequence: TGTGCCAGCAGCGCTTATGAGGGGTCAGGGAAGGAGCCCCAGCATTTT. It translates to CASSAYEGSGKEPQHF.

This chain connects TRBV4-3 to TRBJ1-2; D not certain. The ends were cut back, 0 bases at V and 11 bases at J, with 10 bases in the middle. The CDR3 consists of 12 residues. Germline V gene lookup returns CDR1 LGHNA and CDR2 YSLEER. CDR3 sequence: CASSQDQRTYTF. The CDR3 DNA reads TGCGCCAGCAGCCAAGATCAACGGACTTACACCTTC.

This clonotype was found a few times. J is TRBJ2-3 and V is TRBV29-1; TRBD1 matches 8 bases. CDR1 is SQVTM and CDR2 is ANQGSEA in the germline V gene. The CDR3 spans 13 residues. The ends lost 6 bases at V and 5 bases at J; junction bases unmatched: 7. In nucleotides, the CDR3 is TGCAGCGTCGGACAGGGAAGCGGAGATACGCAGTATTTT. Its protein is CSVGQGSGDTQYF.

This chain uses TRBV10-2 with TRBJ1-1; TRBD1 matches at 10 bases. After removal of 5 bases from V and 1 base from J, the junction contained 4 bases not matched to a gene. The CDR3 is 15 amino acids. The germline CDR1 and CDR2 sequences are WSHSY and SAAADI. CDR3 DNA sequence: TGCGCCAGCAGTCGGGACAGGGGAAGGAACACTGAAGCTTTCTTT. This sequence encodes CASSRDRGRNTEAFF.

The V gene is TRBV29-1, the J gene TRBJ1-3; D gene unclear. V was clipped by 7 bases and J by 10 bases, with 17 bases between them. The CDR3 runs to 12 residues. Looked up from germline, CDR1 is SQVTM and CDR2 is ANQGSEA. The CDR3 protein is CSGAEGAGTIYF. The CDR3 DNA sequence: TGCAGCGGAGCCGAAGGAGCTGGGACCATATATTTT.

The chain is built from TRBV10-3 and TRBJ2-1; 13 nucleotides align to TRBD2. The CDR3 covers 17 residues. The germline gives CDR1 ENHRY, CDR2 SYGVKD. With 0 bases clipped from V and 2 bases from J, the junction kept 1 base outside the gene matches. The CDR3 protein is CAISESGLAGTYNEQFF. The CDR3 DNA sequence: TGTGCCATCAGTGAGTCGGGACTAGCGGGGACCTACAATGAGCAGTTCTTC.

Here the CDR3 DNA reads TGTGCCAGCAGGCCACAGGGGCCCTACGAGCAGTACTTC. This gives the protein CASRPQGPYEQYF. The chain couples TRBV6-2 or TRBV6-3 to TRBJ2-7; 7 bases match TRBD1. Losses at the gene ends were 6 bases for V and 2 bases for J; bases not matched to a gene: 4. The CDR3 has 13 residues. Germline CDR1 and CDR2: MNHEY and SVGEGT.